This TCR beta chain was found in a study of T cell repertoires in cytomegalovirus infection. Study at large: HLA-B-restricted CMV epitopes that are well studied were used alongside recently identified HLA-C-restricted ones. Public TCR beta signatures were indicative of both CMV infection and a matching HLA type.

A note on this clonotype: The antigen is not known.

Germline loops: CDR1 SQVTM, CDR2 ANQGSEA. The CDR3 length is 15 residues. J gave up 6 bases and V 6 bases, and 14 bases lay outside the gene matches. Study-level points and caveats: CMV carriers with the relevant HLA were identified by cumulative public TCR beta family frequency. The response measured ex vivo was dominated by TCR beta clonotypes (HLA-C-restricted and CMV-specific).

TCRdb processed the reads anew with MiXCR; each CDR3 protein has one entry. The sample includes under 450,000 distinct CDR3 sequences, 34% seen only once; the top ten take roughly 13%. The rearrangement links TRBV29-1 to TRBJ2-3; 8 nucleotides align to TRBD2. This clonotype was sampled from a human donor in good health (CMV status not recorded). Some clones in this sample may be carry-over from other donors' samples. Sequences were derived from cultured PBMCs, sampled from culture after CMV antigen stimulation. The CDR3 loop is CSVDAPGLVVDTQYF. For the CDR3, the DNA is TGCAGCGTAGACGCCCCGGGACTAGTAGTTGATACGCAGTATTTT.